Below are 26 T cell receptor beta chains sequenced from a single sample in a study of blood T cell repertoires in COVID-19. The data were produced by immunoSEQ multiplex PCR, yet TCRdb's version contains in-frame clones alone and is incomplete. The sample holds about 110,000 clones, roughly 81% seen once. The source material was peripheral blood. All receptors come from a man aged 40-50 years with acute or convalescent COVID-19.

This chain links TRBV2 with TRBJ1-2, with a tentative D call TRBD1 (5 bases). CDR3 length: 14 residues. V was pared by 7 bases and J by 3 bases, with 15 bases between. Germline V gene sequence: CDR1 SNHLY, CDR2 FYNNEI. The CDR3 DNA reads as TGTGCCAGCATCCTTACAGGCCTTCACTATGGCTACACCTTC. Protein sequence: CASILTGLHYGYTF.

The chain is built from TRBV21-1 and TRBJ2-7; the table's D gene call, TRBD2, was not cross checked with the DNA. TRBV21-1 is given as a pseudogene. This CDR3 region has 15 residues. The CDR3 protein is CASSKALGGPYEQYF. For the CDR3, the DNA is TGTGCCAGCAGCAAAGCGCTCGGGGGACCCTACGAGCAGTACTTC.

The V call is TRBV29-1, the J call TRBJ1-2; D perhaps matches TRBD1 (5 bases). The CDR3 consists of 12 residues. The germline CDR1 and CDR2 sequences are SQVTM and ANQGSEA. V lost 7 bases and J 4 bases, leaving 13 bases between the germline ends. The CDR3 sequence is CSALRGIYGYTF. For the CDR3, the DNA is TGCAGCGCCCTTCGGGGGATCTATGGCTACACCTTC.

V usage is TRBV19 and J usage is TRBJ2-1, with TRBD1 identical over 9 bases. The trim removed 5 bases at V and 7 bases at J, leaving 6 bases unmatched. The CDR3 contains 14 residues. CDR1 is LNHDA, CDR2 SQIVND, per germline (reference sequence). CDR3 sequence: CASSDPGQGNEQFF. For the CDR3, the DNA is TGTGCCAGTAGTGACCCGGGACAGGGTAATGAGCAGTTCTTC.

The chain links TRBV12-1 to TRBJ1-2; TRBD1, the D gene given by the table, was not confirmed from the DNA. TRBV12-1 has pseudogene status. CDR3 length: 15 amino acids. The CDR3 protein is CASSSRDRRPYGYTF. The DNA for the CDR3 is TGTGCCAGCAGCTCCCGGGACAGGCGCCCCTATGGCTACACCTTC.

This rearrangement joins TRBV28 to TRBJ1-1; D gene unclear. CDR1 is MDHEN and CDR2 is SYDVKM in the germline V gene. Trimming removed 7 bases at V and 2 bases at J, with 17 bases between. CDR3 length: 15 amino acids. CDR3 protein: CASTTTAGINTEAFF. Written as DNA, the CDR3 is TGTGCCAGCACGACGACGGCGGGGATAAACACTGAAGCTTTCTTT.

Comment on this clone: Since no conserved phenylalanine or tryptophan closes the CDR3, a read error is the likely cause. The gene calls are TRBV18 and TRBJ1-2; D may be TRBD1 (6 bases). CDR1 and CDR2 from the germline V gene are KGHSH and LQKENI. The CDR3 length is 13 residues. V was shortened by 1 base and J by 3 bases, with 6 bases between the two germline ends. The CDR3 DNA reads as TGTGCCAGCTCACCACAGGGGGACTATGGCTACACCCTC. Translating it yields CASSPQGDYGYTL.

The rearrangement uses TRBV7-2 and TRBJ2-1; 7 bases map to TRBD2. This CDR3 region has 15 residues. Unmatched junction bases numbered 13, after V lost 7 bases and J lost 7 bases. Germline CDR1 and CDR2: SGHTA and FQGNSA. The CDR3 sequence is CASISLPAGLNEQFF. The CDR3 region has the DNA TGTGCCAGCATCAGTCTTCCAGCGGGGTTGAATGAGCAGTTCTTC. The full variable domain, in which reference TRBV7-2 and TRBJ2-1 provide the parts outside the CDR3, is GAGVSQSPSNKVTEKGKDVELRCDPISGHTALYWYRQSLGQGLEFLIYFQGNSAPDKSGLPSDRFSAERTGGSVSTLTIQRTQQEDSAVYLCASISLPAGLNEQFFGPGTRLTVL.

In nucleotides, the CDR3 is TGTGCCTCCAACAGGGGGGTGATCACAGATACGCAGTATTTT. Translated: CASNRGVITDTQYF. The chain combines TRBV30 with TRBJ2-3; TRBD1 matches at 8 bases. Germline V CDR1 and CDR2: GTSNPN, SVGIG (reference sequence). The V and J ends lost 7 bases and 2 bases, in that order; junction bases with no gene match: 8. The CDR3 covers 14 residues.

The genes are TRBV20-1 and TRBJ2-1; 11 bases are shared with TRBD1. This CDR3 is built from 14 residues. CDR1 is DFQATT and CDR2 is SNEGSKA in the germline V gene (reference sequence). After removal of 6 bases from V and 7 bases from J, the junction contained 8 bases not matched to a gene. The CDR3 DNA sequence: TGCAGTGCCAGTGGACAGGGGGCAAGGAATGAGCAGTTCTTC. It is translated as CSASGQGARNEQFF.

This clone has a handful of counts. The J gene is TRBJ2-3, the V gene TRBV7-9; no definite D call. V lost 1 base, J lost 7 bases, and 6 bases lay in between. The CDR3 covers 12 residues. Germline CDR1 reads SEHNR; CDR2 reads FQNEAQ (reference sequence). CDR3 coding DNA: TGTGCCAGCAGCTTAGGACTTTATACGCAGTATTTT. It specifies CASSLGLYTQYF.

The gene calls are TRBV6-1 and TRBJ2-7; D ambiguous. The V gene lost 1 base and the J gene lost 2 bases, with 9 bases spanning the gap. The CDR3 is 14 amino acids. The germline V gene encodes CDR1 MNHNS and CDR2 SASEGT. In nucleotides, the CDR3 is TGTGCCAGCAGTGAAGACAGTATCCCCTACGAGCAGTACTTC. It translates to CASSEDSIPYEQYF.

CDR3 protein: CASGEGSRWREKLFF. The CDR3 DNA reads TGTGCCAGCGGGGAGGGCTCCCGTTGGAGGGAAAAACTGTTTTTT. The chain recombines TRBV28 with TRBJ1-4; D gene uncertain. The CDR3 runs to 15 residues. Germline loops: CDR1 MDHEN, CDR2 SYDVKM. Trimming left V 8 bases short and J 8 bases short, with 21 bases between.

CDR3 residues: CASSYGLPSTDTQYF. The CDR3 DNA reads TGTGCCAGCAGTTACGGGCTTCCTAGCACAGATACGCAGTATTTT. The J gene is TRBJ2-3, the V gene TRBV6-2 or TRBV6-3; D is uncertain. The CDR3 length is 15 residues. Trimming pared 2 bases from V and 0 bases from J, leaving 9 bases between. Germline V gene lookup returns CDR1 MNHEY and CDR2 SVGEGT.

The chain recombines TRBV7-2 with TRBJ1-1; D perhaps matches TRBD1 (6 bases). Trimming took 5 bases from V and 0 from J, leaving 22 bases between them. The length of the CDR3 is 18 residues. Looked up from germline, CDR1 is SGHTA and CDR2 is FQGNSA. Here the CDR3 reads CASSTPQGRSIMNTEAFF. DNA for the CDR3: TGTGCCAGCAGCACTCCTCAGGGGCGAAGCATCATGAACACTGAAGCTTTCTTT.

The V and J genes are TRBV18 and TRBJ2-5; tentatively, D is TRBD2 (5 bases). This CDR3 contains 13 residues. Germline CDR1 reads KGHSH; CDR2 reads LQKENI. Deletions cut 6 bases from V and 5 bases from J, with 13 bases between. The CDR3, as DNA: TGTGCCAGCTCCCCGCTAGAGCGGGAGACCCAGTACTTC. Its protein product is CASSPLERETQYF.

The CDR3 loop reads CASSQDGGTGNTIYF. The CDR3 bases are TGTGCCAGCAGCCAAGATGGAGGGACTGGAAACACCATATATTTT. V gene TRBV3-1 (or the pseudogene TRBV3-2) combines with J gene TRBJ1-3; D unclear. The CDR3 totals 15 residues. CDR1 and CDR2 (germline): LGHDT, YNNKEL (reference sequence). V was shortened by 0 bases and J by 2 bases, with 8 bases between the two germline ends.

This chain links TRBV12-3 or TRBV12-4 with TRBJ2-7; D possibly corresponds to TRBD2 (6 bases). Trimming left V 3 bases short and J 5 bases short, with 11 bases between. The CDR3 spans 13 residues. The CDR3 loop is CASSFLSGDEQYF. The CDR3 DNA reads TGTGCCAGCAGTTTTCTATCGGGAGACGAGCAGTACTTC.

The chain joins TRBV6-1 to TRBJ2-7; 7 bases fit TRBD1. Germline values: CDR1 MNHNS, CDR2 SASEGT. The length of the CDR3 is 14 residues. Trimming removed 2 bases from V and 4 bases from J; junction bases left unmatched: 5. The CDR3 is CASSEIGGEYEQYF. The CDR3 nucleotides read TGTGCCAGCAGTGAAATAGGGGGCGAGTACGAGCAGTACTTC.

This chain links TRBV10-3 with TRBJ1-1; D is undetermined. The V end was cut by 3 bases, the J end by 0 bases, with 5 bases between. Germline values: CDR1 ENHRY, CDR2 SYGVKD. CDR3 length: 13 amino acids. The CDR3 is CAISDGLNTEAFF. CDR3 coding DNA: TGTGCCATCAGTGACGGTTTGAACACTGAAGCTTTCTTT.

The genes are TRBV9 and TRBJ2-5, with 7 bases aligning to TRBD2. The J segment lost 1 base and the V segment lost 0 bases, leaving 6 bases of the junction unmatched. Germline V lookup: CDR1 SGDLS, CDR2 YYNGEE. The CDR3 has 16 residues. The CDR3 DNA reads as TGTGCCAGCAGCGTAGGAGGTAGCGGGTTCCAAGAGACCCAGTACTTC. It is translated as CASSVGGSGFQETQYF.

The rearrangement uses TRBV18 and TRBJ1-5, with 9 bases identical to TRBD1. The CDR3 is 15 residues long. CDR1 and CDR2 from the germline V gene are KGHSH and LQKENI. Trimming took 5 bases from V and 3 from J; bases not matched to a gene: 5. CDR3 nucleotides: TGTGCCAGCTCAAGACAGGGGGAGTACAATCAGCCCCAGCATTTT. Its translation is CASSRQGEYNQPQHF.

The CDR3 region has the DNA TGTGCCAGCAGCTTGTGGTTCAGTGCGGCCAACTATGGCTACACCTTC. Encoded protein: CASSLWFSAANYGYTF. The chain links TRBV5-6 to TRBJ1-2; unclear D gene. CDR1 and CDR2 from the germline V gene are SGHDT and YYEEEE. CDR3 length equals 16 residues. V shed 1 base and J shed 2 bases, with 15 bases lying between them.

This clone has a single count. The J gene is TRBJ2-1, the V gene TRBV5-1, with TRBD2 identical over 9 bases. The CDR3 extends over 15 amino acids. Trimming cost V 4 bases and J 8 bases; bases outside gene matches: 10. Germline V lookup: CDR1 SGHRS, CDR2 YFSETQ. The CDR3 nucleotides read TGCGCCAGCAGCAAAAATAGCGGGAGTGTCGATGAGCAGTTCTTC. It is translated as CASSKNSGSVDEQFF.

The chain has TRBV19 and TRBJ2-1; perhaps TRBD1 as D (6 bases). V was clipped by 1 base and J by 5 bases, with 9 bases between them. The CDR3 totals 14 residues. The germline gives CDR1 LNHDA, CDR2 SQIVND (reference sequence). CDR3 amino acids: CASSIAWTDNEQFF. The DNA of the CDR3 is TGTGCCAGTAGTATAGCTTGGACAGACAATGAGCAGTTCTTC. Supplemented by reference TRBV19 and TRBJ2-1, the full variable domain reads DGGITQSPKYLFRKEGQNVTLSCEQNLNHDAMYWYRQDPGQGLRLIYYSQIVNDFQKGDIAEGYSVSREKKESFPLTVTSAQKNPTAFYLCASSIAWTDNEQFFGPGTRLTVL.

In this sample, this clone turned up a few times. J is TRBJ2-7 and V is TRBV28, with 14 bases lining up with TRBD2. From germline, CDR1 is MDHEN and CDR2 SYDVKM. The CDR3 is made up of 15 amino acids. V shed 6 bases, J shed 6 bases, and the junction held 7 bases outside the gene matches. The CDR3 spells CASSPGTSGRSEQYF. The CDR3 DNA sequence: TGTGCCAGCAGCCCCGGGACTAGCGGGAGATCCGAGCAGTACTTC. The full variable domain, with the rest looked up from reference TRBV28 and TRBJ2-7, is DVKVTQSSRYLVKRTGEKVFLECVQDMDHENMFWYRQDPGLGLRLIYFSYDVKMKEKGDIPEGYSVSREKKERFSLILESASTNQTSMYLCASSPGTSGRSEQYFGPGTRLTVT.